This entry concerns a single T cell receptor beta chain. It lacks a known antigen. Base qualities are not recorded, but no much larger clone differs from it by a single base. This specimen belongs to a study of glioma-infiltrating T cells (dated by TCRdb to about 2016). About the full investigation: Sequencing of TCR alpha- and beta-chain repertoires was performed on glioma tissue, on non-neoplastic brain tissue, and on matched peripheral blood mononuclear cells. Each tissue-infiltrating repertoire was compared with the same patient's peripheral blood repertoire to measure divergence between tissue and blood T-cell populations. Three low-grade glioma patients, roughly eight primary glioblastoma patients and three non-glioma patients contributing non-neoplastic brain tissue were included in the paired cohort. Findings and caveats that apply to the study as a whole: The group comparisons were based on small numbers of patients: three non-neoplastic, three low-grade glioma and eight glioblastoma patients. VJ-independent divergence between tissue and blood was below expectation in non-neoplastic patients but above expectation in all gliomas, especially low-grade gliomas. Very few CDR3 sequences were found to be shared between tissue and blood, and this scarcity was attributed to high CDR3 diversity and limited sampling.

TCR alpha and beta CDR3 regions were amplified with the iRepertoire nested amplicon-rescue multiplex PCR (arm-PCR) platform from RNA. The input for one-step reverse transcription and amplification was roughly 95-450 ng of either tissue mRNA or PBMC total RNA. After bead purification, a secondary multiplex PCR added Illumina adapters, and libraries were gel-purified between 200 and 400 bp. Demultiplexing relied on internal 6-nucleotide barcodes carried by the libraries. Libraries were sequenced on an Illumina MiSeq with 2x220 or 2x250 nucleotide paired-end reads. The original pipeline was this. Paired reads were merged with FLASH 1.2.11 and aligned to the GRCh37 human genome with BWA-MEM before extracting TRA and TRB reads. An IMGT-derived reference of cassette sequences and CDR3 motifs, with pseudogenes included, was used for V and J assignment. Three-frame translation of reads was performed, and productive CDR3s were defined as those with a C...FGXG motif and no stop codons. Clonotypes were defined as unique combinations of V-J cassette pair and CDR3 amino acid sequence. Hamming distance filtering was applied to reads, with thresholds set by the sequence error rate of each sample in mapped regions. TCRdb trimmed the raw reads at Q25, called clones with MiXCR and kept productive beta chains. CDR3 protein duplicates are merged, each entry listing the most common genes and DNA. It is TCRdb's table, rather than the study itself, that gives the V and J calls and clone size. The sample table holds about 89,000 distinct CDR3 sequences, of which 23% were seen once. 5.5% to 7.5% of the sample comes from the top ten.

CDR1 and CDR2 are read off the germline V gene as SNHLY and FYNNEI. Spanning cysteine to phenylalanine, the CDR3 consists of 12 amino acids. CDR3 DNA is the only sequence kept; it has 36 bases, read in frame from the first base. The V and J ends are trimmed by 8 bases and 5 bases, leaving 12 bases between them. The TCR sequence derives from a human donor with low-grade glioma or glioblastoma, undergoing nonglioma brain surgery, or in good health (not recorded which). The chain is encoded by TRBV2 joined to TRBJ2-5, with no confidently assigned D gene. The sample comprised glioma tissue, nonneoplastic brain tissue, or PBMCs (not recorded which). The base sequence is TGTGCCAGCCAAAAAATCGGGGAGACCCAGTACTTC. It specifies CASQKIGETQYF.